Below, one T cell receptor beta chain is given with its context. Its target is not known. The data belong to a study of cytomegalovirus exposure and HLA in healthy donors. In the study overall: Among roughly 180 million T cells, an earlier analysis found roughly 100 million unique TCR beta sequences.

The PCR used 60 Vbeta and 13 Jbeta primers. Data came from immunoSEQ multiplex PCR; TCRdb stores just in-frame clones and leaves some out. Its table records some 130,000 clones. CDR3 length equals 19 residues. Trimming at V came to 4 bases and at J to 0 bases, leaving 8 bases not matched to a gene. Germline CDR1 is SGHRS and CDR2 is YFSETQ. Findings and caveats of the study: With later analysis, a missense DCLRE1C variant became linked to TCR beta V- and J-gene trimming. Sequencing had likely introduced a cluster of highly shared sequence variants as an artifact.

The TCR was taken from a woman in her 40s in good health and CMV-seropositive. This chain joins TRBV5-1 and TRBJ2-6, with TRBD2 matching over 12 bases. Sequencing was performed on PBMCs. The CDR3 sequence is CASSPGLAGRYSGANVLTF. The CDR3 nucleotides read TGCGCCAGCAGCCCCGGACTAGCGGGAAGGTACTCTGGGGCCAACGTCCTGACTTTC.